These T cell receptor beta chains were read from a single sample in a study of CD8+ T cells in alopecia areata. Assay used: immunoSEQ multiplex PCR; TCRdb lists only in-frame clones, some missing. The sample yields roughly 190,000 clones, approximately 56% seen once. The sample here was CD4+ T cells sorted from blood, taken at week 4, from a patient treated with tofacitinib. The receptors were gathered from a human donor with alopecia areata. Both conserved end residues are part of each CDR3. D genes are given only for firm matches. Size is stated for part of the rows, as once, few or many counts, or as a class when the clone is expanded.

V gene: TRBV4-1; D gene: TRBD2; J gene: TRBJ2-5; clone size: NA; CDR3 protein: CASSQGSAGGPFETQYF; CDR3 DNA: TGCGCCAGCAGCCAAGGATCAGCGGGAGGGCCGTTTGAGACCCAGTACTTC
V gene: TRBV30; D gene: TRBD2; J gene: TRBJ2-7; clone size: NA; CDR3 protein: CAWSVRLAGAYEQYF; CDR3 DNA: TGTGCCTGGAGTGTACGGCTAGCGGGGGCCTACGAGCAGTACTTC
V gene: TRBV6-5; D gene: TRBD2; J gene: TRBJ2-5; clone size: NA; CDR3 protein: CASSSLAGALGGTQYF; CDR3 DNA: TGTGCCAGCAGTTCCTTAGCGGGGGCCCTGGGAGGGACCCAGTACTTC
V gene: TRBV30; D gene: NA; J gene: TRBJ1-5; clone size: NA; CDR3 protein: CAWSVGKGLQPQHF; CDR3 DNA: TGTGCCTGGAGTGTGGGGAAGGGGCTTCAGCCCCAGCATTTT
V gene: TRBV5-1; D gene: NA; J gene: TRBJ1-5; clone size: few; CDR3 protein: CASSLAGVSNQPQHF; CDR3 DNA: TGCGCCAGCAGCTTGGCCGGGGTTAGCAATCAGCCCCAGCATTTT
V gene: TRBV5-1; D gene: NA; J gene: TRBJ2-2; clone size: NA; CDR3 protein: CASSYGVDTGELFF; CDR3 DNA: TGCGCCAGCAGTTACGGGGTTGACACCGGGGAGCTGTTTTTT
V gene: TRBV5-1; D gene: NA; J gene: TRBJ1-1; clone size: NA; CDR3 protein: CASSLESEWTEAFF; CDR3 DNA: TGCGCCAGCAGCTTGGAGTCAGAATGGACTGAAGCTTTCTTT
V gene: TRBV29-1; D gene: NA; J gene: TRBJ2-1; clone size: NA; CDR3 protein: CSVVVLAYNEQFF; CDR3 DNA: TGCAGCGTTGTAGTACTAGCTTACAATGAGCAGTTCTTC
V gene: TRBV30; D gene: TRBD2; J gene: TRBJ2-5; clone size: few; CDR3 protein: CASGLAGTWQETQYF; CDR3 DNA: TGTGCCTCCGGACTAGCGGGGACGTGGCAAGAGACCCAGTACTTC
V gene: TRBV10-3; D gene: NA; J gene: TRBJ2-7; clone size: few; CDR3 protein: CAISGGVENPAEQYF; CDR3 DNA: TGTGCCATCAGTGGGGGAGTGGAGAACCCTGCCGAGCAGTACTTC
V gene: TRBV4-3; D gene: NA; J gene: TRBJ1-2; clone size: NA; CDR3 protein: CASSQETGGDYGGYTF; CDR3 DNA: TGCGCCAGCAGCCAGGAGACGGGGGGCGATTATGGTGGCTACACCTTC
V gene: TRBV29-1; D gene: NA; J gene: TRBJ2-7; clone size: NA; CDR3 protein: CSDGPSVSYEQYF; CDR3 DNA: TGCAGCGACGGTCCCTCCGTCTCCTACGAGCAGTACTTC
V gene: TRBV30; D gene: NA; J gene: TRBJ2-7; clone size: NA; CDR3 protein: CAWSGQLGPYEQYF; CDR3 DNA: TGTGCCTGGAGTGGACAGCTCGGTCCCTACGAGCAGTACTTC
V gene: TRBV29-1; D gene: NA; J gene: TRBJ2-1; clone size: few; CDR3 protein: CSVEEPYNEQFF; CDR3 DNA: TGCAGCGTTGAAGAGCCCTACAATGAGCAGTTCTTC
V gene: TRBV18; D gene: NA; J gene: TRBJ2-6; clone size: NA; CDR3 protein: CASSTDSPSGANVLTF; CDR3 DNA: TGTGCCAGCTCAACGGACAGCCCCTCTGGGGCCAACGTCCTGACTTTC
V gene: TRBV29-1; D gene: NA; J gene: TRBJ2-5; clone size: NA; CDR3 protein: CSVDPPEETQYF; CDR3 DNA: TGCAGCGTTGATCCGCCAGAAGAGACCCAGTACTTC
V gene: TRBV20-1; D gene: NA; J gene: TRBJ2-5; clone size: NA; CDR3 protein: CSSGQDETQYF; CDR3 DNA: TGCAGCAGCGGGCAGGACGAGACCCAGTACTTC
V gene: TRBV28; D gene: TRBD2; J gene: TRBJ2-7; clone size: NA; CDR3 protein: CASRTGGSTGYEQYF; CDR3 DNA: TGTGCCAGCAGGACGGGCGGGAGTACCGGATACGAGCAGTACTTC
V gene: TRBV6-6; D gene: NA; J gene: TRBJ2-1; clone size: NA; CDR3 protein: CASSYSEAREDEQFF; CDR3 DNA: TGTGCCAGCAGTTACTCCGAAGCACGCGAGGATGAGCAGTTCTTC
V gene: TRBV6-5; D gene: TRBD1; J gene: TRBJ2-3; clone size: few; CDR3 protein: CASRSGQVSTDTQYF; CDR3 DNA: TGTGCCAGCAGAAGCGGACAGGTTAGCACAGATACGCAGTATTTT
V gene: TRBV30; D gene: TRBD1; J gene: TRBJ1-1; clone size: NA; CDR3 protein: CAWDRGQNTEAFF; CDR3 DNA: TGTGCCTGGGACAGGGGGCAGAACACTGAAGCTTTCTTT
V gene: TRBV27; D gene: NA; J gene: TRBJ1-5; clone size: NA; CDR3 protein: CASSRNGGRNQPQHF; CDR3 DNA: TGTGCCAGCAGCCGCAACGGAGGGCGCAATCAGCCCCAGCATTTT
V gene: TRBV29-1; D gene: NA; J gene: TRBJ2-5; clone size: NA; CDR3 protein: CSVRLYQETQYF; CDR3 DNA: TGCAGCGTTAGACTATACCAAGAGACCCAGTACTTC
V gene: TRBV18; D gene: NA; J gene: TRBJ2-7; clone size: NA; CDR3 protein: CASSLGTYEQYF; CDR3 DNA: TGTGCCAGCTCACTGGGGACTTACGAGCAGTACTTC
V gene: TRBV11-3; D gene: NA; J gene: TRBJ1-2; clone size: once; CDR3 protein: CASSFSGVGYTF; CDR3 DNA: TGTGCCAGCAGCTTTTCAGGGGTCGGCTACACCTTC
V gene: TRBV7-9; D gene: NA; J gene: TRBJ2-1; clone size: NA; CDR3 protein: CASTKKAVDYNEQFF; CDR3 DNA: TGTGCCAGCACCAAAAAAGCGGTAGACTACAATGAGCAGTTCTTC
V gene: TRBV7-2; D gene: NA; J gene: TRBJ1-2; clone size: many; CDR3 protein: CASSSRNYGYTF; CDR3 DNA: TGTGCCAGCAGCTCCAGGAACTATGGCTACACCTTC
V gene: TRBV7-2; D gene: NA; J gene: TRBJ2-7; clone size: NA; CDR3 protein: CASSSQTSSHEQYF; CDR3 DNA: TGTGCCAGCAGCTCCCAGACTAGTAGCCACGAGCAGTACTTC
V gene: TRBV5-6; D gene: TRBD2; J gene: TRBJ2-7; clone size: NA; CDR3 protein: CASSSGLAGYEQYF; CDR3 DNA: TGTGCCAGCAGCTCGGGACTAGCGGGCTACGAGCAGTACTTC
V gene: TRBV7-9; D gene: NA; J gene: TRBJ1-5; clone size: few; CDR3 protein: CASSPPGSNQPQHF; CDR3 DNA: TGTGCCAGCAGTCCTCCAGGAAGCAATCAGCCCCAGCATTTT
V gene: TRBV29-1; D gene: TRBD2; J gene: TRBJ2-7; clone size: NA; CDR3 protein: CSVGLAGDEQYF; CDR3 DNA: TGCAGCGTTGGACTAGCGGGAGACGAGCAGTACTTC
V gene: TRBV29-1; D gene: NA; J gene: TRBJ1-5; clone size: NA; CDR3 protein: CSVESGWGQPQHF; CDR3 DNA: TGCAGCGTAGAGTCTGGGTGGGGACAGCCCCAGCATTTT
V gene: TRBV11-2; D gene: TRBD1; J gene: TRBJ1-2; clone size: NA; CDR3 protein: CASSSGTEGLGYTF; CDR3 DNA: TGTGCCAGCAGCTCCGGGACAGAAGGGCTTGGCTACACCTTC
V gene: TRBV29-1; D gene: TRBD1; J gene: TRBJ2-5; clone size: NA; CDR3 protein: CSVRTGETQYF; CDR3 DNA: TGCAGCGTCCGGACAGGGGAGACCCAGTACTTC
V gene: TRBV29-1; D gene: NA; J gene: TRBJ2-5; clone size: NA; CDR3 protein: CSVRDKAQETQYF; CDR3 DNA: TGCAGCGTTAGGGACAAAGCCCAAGAGACCCAGTACTTC
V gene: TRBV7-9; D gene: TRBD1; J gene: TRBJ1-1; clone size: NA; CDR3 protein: CASSGQGDLTEAFF; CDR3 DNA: TGTGCCAGCAGCGGACAGGGGGATTTAACTGAAGCTTTCTTT
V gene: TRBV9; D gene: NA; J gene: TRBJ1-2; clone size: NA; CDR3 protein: CASSVAERDGYTF; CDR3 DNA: TGTGCCAGCAGCGTTGCGGAGCGAGATGGCTACACCTTC
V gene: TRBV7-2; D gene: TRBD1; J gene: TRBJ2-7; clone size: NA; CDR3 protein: CASTQARQGIDEQYF; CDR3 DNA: TGTGCCAGCACCCAGGCCCGACAGGGAATAGACGAGCAGTACTTC
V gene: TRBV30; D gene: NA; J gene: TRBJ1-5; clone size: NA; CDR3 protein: CAWSGGVNQPQHF; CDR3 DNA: TGTGCCTGGAGTGGGGGAGTTAATCAGCCCCAGCATTTT
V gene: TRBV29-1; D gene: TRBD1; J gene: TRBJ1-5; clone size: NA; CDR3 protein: CSVETGENQPQHF; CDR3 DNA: TGCAGCGTTGAAACAGGGGAGAATCAGCCCCAGCATTTT
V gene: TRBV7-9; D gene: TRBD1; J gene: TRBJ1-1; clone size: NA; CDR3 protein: CASSLGTGGSNTEAFF; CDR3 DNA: TGTGCCAGCAGCTTAGGTACAGGGGGGTCGAACACTGAAGCTTTCTTT
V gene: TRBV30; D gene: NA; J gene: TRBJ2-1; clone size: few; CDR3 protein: CAWSVLGVGEQFF; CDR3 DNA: TGTGCCTGGAGTGTACTAGGGGTTGGGGAGCAGTTCTTC
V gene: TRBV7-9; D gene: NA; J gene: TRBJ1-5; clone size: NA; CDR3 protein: CASSLGGNGQPQHF; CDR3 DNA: TGTGCCAGCAGCTTAGGAGGGAACGGTCAGCCCCAGCATTTT
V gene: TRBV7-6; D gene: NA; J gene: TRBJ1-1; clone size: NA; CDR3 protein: CASSLTGNTEAFF; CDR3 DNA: TGTGCCAGCAGCTTAACGGGGAACACTGAAGCTTTCTTT
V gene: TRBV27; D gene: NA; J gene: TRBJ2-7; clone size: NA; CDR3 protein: CASSSRPPGHEQYF; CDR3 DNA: TGTGCCAGCAGTTCTCGACCCCCCGGGCACGAGCAGTACTTC
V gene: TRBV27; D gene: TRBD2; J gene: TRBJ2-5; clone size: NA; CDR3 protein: CASSGREAQETQYF; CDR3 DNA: TGTGCCAGCAGTGGGCGGGAGGCCCAAGAGACCCAGTACTTC
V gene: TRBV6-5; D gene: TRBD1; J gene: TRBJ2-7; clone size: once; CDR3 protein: CASTGQGPYEQYF; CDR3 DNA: TGTGCCAGCACCGGACAGGGCCCCTACGAGCAGTACTTC
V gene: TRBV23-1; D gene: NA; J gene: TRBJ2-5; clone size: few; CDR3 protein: CASSRWAQETQYF; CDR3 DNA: TGCGCCAGCAGCCGGTGGGCTCAAGAGACCCAGTACTTC
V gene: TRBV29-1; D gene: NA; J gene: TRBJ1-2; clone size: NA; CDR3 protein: CSVTPRLAYGYTF; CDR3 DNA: TGCAGCGTTACCCCAAGGCTCGCCTATGGCTACACCTTC
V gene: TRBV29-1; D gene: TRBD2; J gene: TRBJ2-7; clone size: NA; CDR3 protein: CSVGGLAGFSYEQYF; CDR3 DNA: TGCAGCGTCGGCGGACTAGCGGGATTTTCCTACGAGCAGTACTTC
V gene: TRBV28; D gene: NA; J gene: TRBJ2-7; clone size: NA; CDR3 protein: CATGTSTYEQYF; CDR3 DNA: TGTGCCACCGGGACGTCGACCTACGAGCAGTACTTC
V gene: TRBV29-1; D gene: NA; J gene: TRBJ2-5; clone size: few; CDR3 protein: CSGTFTQETQYF; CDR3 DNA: TGCAGCGGGACATTTACCCAAGAGACCCAGTACTTC
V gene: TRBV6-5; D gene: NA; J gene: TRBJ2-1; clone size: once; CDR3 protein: CASALEGGYEQFF; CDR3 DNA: TGTGCCAGCGCACTCGAGGGGGGTTACGAGCAGTTCTTC
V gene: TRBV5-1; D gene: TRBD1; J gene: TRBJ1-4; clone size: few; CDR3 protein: CASSSTGEGGKLFF; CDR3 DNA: TGCGCCAGCAGCTCTACAGGGGAAGGAGGAAAACTGTTTTTT
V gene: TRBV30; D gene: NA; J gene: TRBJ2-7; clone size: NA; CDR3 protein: CAWSPLGLYEQYF; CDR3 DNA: TGTGCCTGGAGTCCTCTGGGCCTCTACGAGCAGTACTTC
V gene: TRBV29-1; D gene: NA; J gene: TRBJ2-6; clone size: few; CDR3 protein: CSVGISSGANVLTF; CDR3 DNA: TGCAGCGTTGGGATTAGCTCTGGGGCCAACGTCCTGACTTTC
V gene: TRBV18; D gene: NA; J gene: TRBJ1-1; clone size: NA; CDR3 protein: CASSNAARTEAFF; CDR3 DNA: TGTGCCAGCTCAAACGCGGCCAGAACTGAAGCTTTCTTT
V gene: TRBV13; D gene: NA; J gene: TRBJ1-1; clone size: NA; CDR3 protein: CASSPDQGGNTEAFF; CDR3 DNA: TGTGCCAGCAGCCCCGACCAGGGAGGTAACACTGAAGCTTTCTTT
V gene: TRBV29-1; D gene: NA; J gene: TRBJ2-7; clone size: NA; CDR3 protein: CSTGDSYEQYF; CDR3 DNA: TGCAGCACCGGGGACTCGTACGAGCAGTACTTC